This T cell receptor beta chain was observed in a study of T cell changes during pregnancy in multiple sclerosis. This clone qualifies as medium-sized (0.01 to 0.1%). The table came from immunoSEQ multiplex PCR; TCRdb's copy has only in-frame clones and leaves some out. The table lists about 24,000 clones, about 87% of them singletons. The CDR3 sequence is 15 residues long. V lost 0 bases to trimming and J lost 8 bases, with 16 bases between them. Germline loops: CDR1 LGHNT, CDR2 FRNRAP. The sequencing here drew on CD4+ T cells from peripheral blood mononuclear cells, taken in the second trimester of pregnancy. This receptor was obtained from a female donor in good health, enrolled as a control in a pregnancy study. The rearrangement uses TRBV12-5 and TRBJ1-2; weak D call: TRBD1 (6 bases). The CDR3 loop is CASGLVLRGGGGYTF. The CDR3 region has the DNA TGTGCTAGTGGTTTGGTACTCAGGGGTGGGGGCGGCTACACCTTC. The variable domain in full, completed from reference TRBV12-5 and TRBJ1-2, reads DARVTQTPRHKVTEMGQEVTMRCQPILGHNTVFWYRQTMMQGLELLAYFRNRAPLDDSGMPKDRFSAEMPDATLATLKIQPSEPRDSAVYFCASGLVLRGGGGYTFGSGTRLTVV.